This T cell receptor (beta chain) was sequenced in a study of OX40 agonist ivuxolimab in advanced cancers. A note on the overall study: Ivuxolimab was a fully human IgG2 agonistic monoclonal antibody targeting the costimulatory receptor OX40 (CD134). Intravenous ivuxolimab was administered to patients every 2 weeks at six dose levels: 0.01, 0.1, 0.3, 1.5, 3 and 10 mg/kg. The paper reports the monotherapy dose-escalation portion (N = 52 patients) of the phase I ivuxolimab trial. Partial responses occurred in three dose-escalation patients, of whom one had hepatocellular carcinoma and two had cutaneous melanoma. Peripheral TCRbeta sequencing was intended to test whether TCR sequence diversity was altered and clonal T-cell expansion was caused by ivuxolimab. Of the approximately 50 patients in dose escalation, around 19 had hepatocellular carcinoma, about 15 had melanoma, 9 had renal cell carcinoma and 9 had head and neck cancer. The dose-escalation cohort was approximately 83% male with a mean age of around 64 years, ranging from roughly 20 to 80. Prior anti-PD-1, anti-PD-L1 or anti-CTLA-4 therapy was permitted, and checkpoint inhibitors had been received by roughly 40% of dose-escalation patients.

Worth noting for this clone: Its antigen is currently not known. There are no base qualities to consult, and no much larger clone falls within one base.

To sequence the TCRbeta CDR3 region, genomic DNA was isolated from the sorted cells. The immunoSEQ Assay was used to sequence the TCRbeta CDR3 regions. The table comes from immuneACCESS by way of TCRdb, which keeps in-frame sequences with V and J called. Part of the clones is missing from these tables; in studies checked, under half for an unresolved V gene and the rest for unknown reasons. A total of more than 100,000 clones appear in this sample, about 92% of them only once. The top ten clonotypes cover roughly 1% of the sample. General findings and caveats noted by the study authors: Antigen specificity was not determined for the clonally expanded peripheral T cells. Clonal expansion of both CD4+ and CD8+ blood T cells was observed from baseline to week 6 at doses 0.1 to 3.0 mg/kg. In the 0.1-3.0 mg/kg groups, partial responders were among the patients with the lowest normalized peripheral clonal expansion, particularly in CD8+ T cells. Low levels of normalized T-cell clonal expansion were also seen in some nonresponding patients. After ivuxolimab, expanded clones were on average more numerous among CD8+ T cells than among CD4+ T cells.

CDR1 and CDR2 were assigned from the germline V gene as SGHVS and FNYEAQ. CDR3 length: 14 amino acids, cysteine to phenylalanine. Just CDR3 DNA is preserved here, 42 bases in frame from base 1. Trimming at the junction amounts to 5 bases on V and 5 bases on J, and the germline ends lie 14 bases apart. The trial excluded patients who had a history of autoimmune disease or were on systemic immunosuppression. Peripheral blood for TCR sequencing was collected from all dose cohorts at baseline, on cycle 4 day 1, and on cycle 7 day 1. The samples were drawn from a first-in-human, open-label, multicenter phase I dose-escalation trial of ivuxolimab. The trial enrolled adults with locally advanced or metastatic head and neck squamous cell, hepatocellular, melanoma or renal cell carcinoma. Before TCR sequencing, CD4+ and CD8+ T cells were separately sorted from peripheral blood.

This clonotype was obtained from an adult with an advanced solid tumor such as melanoma, head and neck, liver or kidney cancer. The chain was built from TRBV7-6 and TRBJ2-3; a tentative D call is TRBD1 (7 bases match). This specimen consisted of CD4+ or CD8+ T cells sorted from blood, obtained in a trial of the OX40 agonist ivuxolimab. The CDR3 loop reads CASSPGTAGDTQYF. The DNA sequence is as follows: TGTGCCAGCAGCCCCGGGACAGCGGGAGATACGCAGTATTTT.